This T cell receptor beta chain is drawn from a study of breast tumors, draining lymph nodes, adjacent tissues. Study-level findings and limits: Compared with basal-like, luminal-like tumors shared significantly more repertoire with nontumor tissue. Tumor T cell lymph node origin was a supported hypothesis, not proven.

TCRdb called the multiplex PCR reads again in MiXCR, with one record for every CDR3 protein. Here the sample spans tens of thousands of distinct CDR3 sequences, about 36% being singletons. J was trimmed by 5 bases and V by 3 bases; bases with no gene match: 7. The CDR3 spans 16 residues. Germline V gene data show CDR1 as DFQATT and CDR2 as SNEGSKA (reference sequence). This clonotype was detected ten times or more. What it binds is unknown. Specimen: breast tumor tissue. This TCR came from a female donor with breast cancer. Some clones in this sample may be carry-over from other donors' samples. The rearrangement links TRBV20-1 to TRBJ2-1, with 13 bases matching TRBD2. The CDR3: CSARTSGRRLNNEQFF. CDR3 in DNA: TGCAGTGCTAGGACTAGCGGGAGGAGGCTGAACAATGAGCAGTTCTTC.